A single sample gave rise to the 11 T cell receptor beta chains below, sequenced in a study of T cells in Graves' hyperthyroidism and ophthalmopathy. The TCR beta CDR3 regions underwent amplification using RNA transcripts as the source. Researchers ran a first-round RT-PCR on the TCR CDR3 using the HTBI primer set. TCRdb re-derived calls from the multiplex PCR reads in MiXCR, one entry per CDR3 protein. There are about half a million distinct CDR3 sequences in the sample; approximately 23% occur only once, and approximately 54% lies in the top ten. The sample comprised blood. These receptors all stem from a woman between 65 and 79 years old with Graves' ophthalmopathy.

This clonotype was picked up many times. V and J are TRBV11-1 and TRBJ2-1, with 8 bases identical to TRBD2. Germline V gene sequence: CDR1 SGHAT, CDR2 FQDESV (reference sequence). V shed 5 bases, J shed 7 bases, and the junction held 13 bases outside the gene matches. The CDR3 length is 16 residues. The CDR3 spells CASSHRLAREGNEQFF. CDR3 nucleotides: TGTGCCAGCAGCCACCGACTAGCCCGGGAGGGGAATGAGCAGTTCTTC.

The chain uses TRBV7-9 and TRBJ2-2, with D possibly being TRBD1 (5 bases). This CDR3 is built from 15 residues. CDR1 and CDR2 (germline): SEHNR, FQNEAQ (reference sequence). With 3 bases removed from V and 5 bases from J, the gap between germline ends came to 13 bases. CDR3 in amino acids: CASSFQQTATGELFF. The CDR3 DNA reads TGTGCCAGCAGCTTCCAGCAGACAGCAACCGGGGAGCTGTTTTTT.

V and J are TRBV30 and TRBJ2-2, with D tentatively TRBD1 (8 bases). The CDR3 sequence is 15 residues long. Trimming shortened V by 3 bases and J by 4 bases, and 15 bases separated the two germline ends. Germline V lookup: CDR1 GTSNPN, CDR2 SVGIG (reference sequence). CDR3 sequence reads: CAWRQGGMGTGELFF. The CDR3 DNA sequence: TGTGCCTGGAGACAGGGGGGGATGGGCACCGGGGAGCTGTTTTTT.

This clonotype was recorded a few times. This chain links TRBV19 with TRBJ1-5; 7 bases are shared with TRBD1. This CDR3 is built from 18 residues. V gave up 2 bases and J gave up 5 bases; unmatched junction bases: 15. Looked up from germline, CDR1 is LNHDA and CDR2 is SQIVND (reference sequence). As DNA, the CDR3 is TGTGCCAGTAGTATAAGGGGGCCTGACCCCTTCCGTGATCAGCCCCAGCATTTT. Residues: CASSIRGPDPFRDQPQHF.

As concerns this clonotype: This clone may be a read error of a much larger clone one base away. This chain joins TRBV12-3 or TRBV12-4 and TRBJ1-1, with 8 bases fitting TRBD1. This CDR3 has 16 residues. The CDR3 is CTSLIQGGLMNTEAFF. DNA for the CDR3: TGTACCAGCCTGATACAGGGGGGATTAATGAACACTGAAGCTTTCTTT.

This clonotype occurred a few times. The chain carries TRBV2 and TRBJ1-5; D might be TRBD1 (6 bases). Per germline, CDR1 SNHLY and CDR2 FYNNEI. This CDR3 is built from 15 residues. V lost 6 bases and J 4 bases, leaving 16 bases between the germline ends. DNA of the CDR3: TGTGCCAGCAGGTTGGGACAAAGCGGTAATCAGCCCCAGCATTTT. Amino acid sequence: CASRLGQSGNQPQHF.

The chain carries TRBV3-1 and TRBJ1-2; TRBD1 is a possible D gene (5 bases). V lost 2 bases, J lost 10 bases, and 14 bases lay in between. Germline assignment: CDR1 LGHDT and CDR2 YNNKEL (reference sequence). This CDR3 has 13 residues. CDR3 nucleotides: TGTGCCAGCAGCCAAAATCAGGGCCCCTTCTACACCTTC. Amino acids: CASSQNQGPFYTF.

This chain uses TRBV7-2 with TRBJ1-6, with 7 bases matching TRBD1. The ends lost 5 bases at V and 7 bases at J; junction bases unmatched: 8. There are 15 residues in the CDR3. Germline V gene data show CDR1 as SGHTA and CDR2 as FQGNSA. The CDR3, as DNA: TGTGCCAGCAGCCTAAGACAGGGCTCCAATTCACCCCTCCACTTT. Translated, it gives CASSLRQGSNSPLHF.

This clonotype has a handful of counts. This chain connects TRBV29-1 to TRBJ2-6; D is unclear. V lost 5 bases and J lost 0, with 2 bases in between. CDR1 and CDR2 from the germline V gene are SQVTM and ANQGSEA. The CDR3 spans 12 residues. This CDR3 reads CSVLSGANVLTF. The CDR3 bases are TGCAGCGTTCTCTCTGGGGCCAACGTCCTGACTTTC. Full variable domain (rest looked up from reference TRBV29-1 and TRBJ2-6): SAVISQKPSRDICQRGTSLTIQCQVDSQVTMMFWYRQQPGQSLTLIATANQGSEATYESGFVIDKFPISRPNLTFSTLTVSNMSPEDSSIYLCSVLSGANVLTFGAGSRLTVL.

The genes are TRBV7-2 and TRBJ2-1; the D gene could be TRBD1 or TRBD2 (5 bases each). The V gene lost 5 bases and the J gene lost 8 bases, with 22 bases spanning the gap. CDR1 is SGHTA and CDR2 is FQGNSA in the germline V gene. The CDR3 is made up of 16 amino acids. The CDR3 is CASSPGPAAPSHEQFF. The DNA for the CDR3 is TGTGCCAGCAGCCCGGGGCCAGCGGCCCCTTCCCATGAGCAGTTCTTC.

On this clonotype: A much more abundant neighbour one base away suggests this may be a read error. The V call is TRBV10-3, the J call TRBJ2-5; 9 nucleotides line up with TRBD1. The CDR3 runs 15 residues. Germline V CDR1 and CDR2: ENHRY, SYGVKD. The CDR3 coding sequence is TGTGCCACCAGTGAGCCAGGACAGGGGAAAGAGACCCAGTACTTC. Its protein is CATSEPGQGKETQYF.